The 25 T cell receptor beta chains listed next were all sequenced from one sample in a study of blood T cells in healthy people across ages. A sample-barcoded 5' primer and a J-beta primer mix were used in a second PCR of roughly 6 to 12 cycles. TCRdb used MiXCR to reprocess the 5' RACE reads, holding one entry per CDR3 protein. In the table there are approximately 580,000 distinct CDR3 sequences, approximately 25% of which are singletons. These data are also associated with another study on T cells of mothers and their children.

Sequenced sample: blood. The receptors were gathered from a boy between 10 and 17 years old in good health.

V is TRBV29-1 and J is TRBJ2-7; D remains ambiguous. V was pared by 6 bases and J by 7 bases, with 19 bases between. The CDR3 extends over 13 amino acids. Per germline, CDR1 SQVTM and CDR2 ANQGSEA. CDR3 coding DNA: TGCAGCGTGATTAGTGGGGTCGCTGGGGAGCAGTACTTC. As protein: CSVISGVAGEQYF.

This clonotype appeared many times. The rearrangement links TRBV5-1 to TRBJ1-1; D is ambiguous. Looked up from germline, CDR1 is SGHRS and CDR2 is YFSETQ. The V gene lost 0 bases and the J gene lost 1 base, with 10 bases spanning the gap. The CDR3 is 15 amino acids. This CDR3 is CASSLDNSPNTEAFF. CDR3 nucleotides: TGCGCCAGCAGCTTGGACAACAGCCCGAACACTGAAGCTTTCTTT.

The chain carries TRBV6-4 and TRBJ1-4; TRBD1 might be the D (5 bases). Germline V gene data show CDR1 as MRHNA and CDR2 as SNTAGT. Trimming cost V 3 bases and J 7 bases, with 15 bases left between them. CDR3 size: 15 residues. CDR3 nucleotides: TGTGCCAGCAGTGAGGACGCCGGCCAGGGTGAAAAACTGTTTTTT. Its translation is CASSEDAGQGEKLFF.

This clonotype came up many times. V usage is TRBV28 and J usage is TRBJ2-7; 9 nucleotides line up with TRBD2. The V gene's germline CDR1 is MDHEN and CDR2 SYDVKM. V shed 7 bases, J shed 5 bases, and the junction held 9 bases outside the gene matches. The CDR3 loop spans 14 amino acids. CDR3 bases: TGTGCCAGCACCGCGGGAGGGATGAGGGACGAGCAGTACTTC. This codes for CASTAGGMRDEQYF.

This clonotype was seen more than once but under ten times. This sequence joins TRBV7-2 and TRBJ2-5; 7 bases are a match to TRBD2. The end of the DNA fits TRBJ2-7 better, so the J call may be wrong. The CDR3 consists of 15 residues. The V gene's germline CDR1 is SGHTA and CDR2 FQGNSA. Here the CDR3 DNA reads TGTGCCAGCAGCCTCGGGGGGACGGAGGCCTACGAGCAGTACTTC. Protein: CASSLGGTEAYEQYF.

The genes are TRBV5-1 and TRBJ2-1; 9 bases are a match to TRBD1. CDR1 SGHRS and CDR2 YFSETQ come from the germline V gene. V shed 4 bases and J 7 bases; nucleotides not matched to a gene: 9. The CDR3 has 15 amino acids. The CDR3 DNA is TGCGCCAGCAGCGCCTCCGGGACAGGGCATAATGAGCAGTTCTTC. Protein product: CASSASGTGHNEQFF.

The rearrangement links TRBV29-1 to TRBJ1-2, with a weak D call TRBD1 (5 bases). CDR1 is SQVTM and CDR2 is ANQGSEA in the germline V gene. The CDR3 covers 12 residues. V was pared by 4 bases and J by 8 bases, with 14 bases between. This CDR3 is CSVGPAGGGYTF. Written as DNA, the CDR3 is TGCAGCGTTGGGCCCGCGGGGGGAGGCTACACCTTC.

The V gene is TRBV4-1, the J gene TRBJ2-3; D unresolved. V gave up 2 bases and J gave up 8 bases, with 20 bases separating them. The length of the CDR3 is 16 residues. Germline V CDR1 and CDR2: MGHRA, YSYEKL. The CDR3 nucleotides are TGCGCCAGCAGCCAACCCGGTGCCAGAGGTTTCGGTACGCAGTATTTT. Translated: CASSQPGARGFGTQYF.

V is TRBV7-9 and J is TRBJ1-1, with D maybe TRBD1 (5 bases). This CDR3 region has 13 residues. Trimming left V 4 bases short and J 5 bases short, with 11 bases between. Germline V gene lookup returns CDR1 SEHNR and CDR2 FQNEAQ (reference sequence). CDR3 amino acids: CASSSQGRTEAFF. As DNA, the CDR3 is TGTGCCAGCAGCTCCCAGGGAAGAACTGAAGCTTTCTTT.

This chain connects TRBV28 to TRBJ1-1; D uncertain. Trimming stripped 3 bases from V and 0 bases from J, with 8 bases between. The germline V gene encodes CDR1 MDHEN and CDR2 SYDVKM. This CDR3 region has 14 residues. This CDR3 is CASSLRTVNTEAFF. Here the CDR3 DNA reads TGTGCCAGCAGTTTGAGAACGGTGAACACTGAAGCTTTCTTT.

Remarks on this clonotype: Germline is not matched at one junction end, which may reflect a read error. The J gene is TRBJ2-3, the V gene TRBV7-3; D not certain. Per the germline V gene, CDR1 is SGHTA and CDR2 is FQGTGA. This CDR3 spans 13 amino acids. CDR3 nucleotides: TGTGCCAGCAGCTTAGCGAGCACAGATACGCGGTATTTT. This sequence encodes CASSLASTDTRYF.

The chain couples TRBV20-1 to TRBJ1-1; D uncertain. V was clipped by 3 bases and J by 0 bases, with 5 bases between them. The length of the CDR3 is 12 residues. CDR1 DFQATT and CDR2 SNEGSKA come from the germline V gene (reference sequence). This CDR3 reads CSASGMNTEAFF. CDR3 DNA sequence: TGCAGTGCTAGTGGAATGAACACTGAAGCTTTCTTT.

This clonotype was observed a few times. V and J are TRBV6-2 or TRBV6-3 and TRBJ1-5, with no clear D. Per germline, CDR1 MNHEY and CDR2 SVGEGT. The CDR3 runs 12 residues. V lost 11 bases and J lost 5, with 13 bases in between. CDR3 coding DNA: TGTGCCGAAGATTGGAGGGATCAGCCCCAGCATTTT. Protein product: CAEDWRDQPQHF.

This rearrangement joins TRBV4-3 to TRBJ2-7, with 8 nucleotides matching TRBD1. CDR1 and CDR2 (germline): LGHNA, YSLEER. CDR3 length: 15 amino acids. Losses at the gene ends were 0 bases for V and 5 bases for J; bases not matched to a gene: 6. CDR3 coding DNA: TGCGCCAGCAGCCAAGAGCACAGGGGGAACCACGAGCAGTACTTC. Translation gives CASSQEHRGNHEQYF.

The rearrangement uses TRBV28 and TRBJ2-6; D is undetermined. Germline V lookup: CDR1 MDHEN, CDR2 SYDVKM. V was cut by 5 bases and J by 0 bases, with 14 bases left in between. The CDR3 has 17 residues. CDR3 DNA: TGTGCCAGCAGTGGAGCAGGTGACCTCTCTGGGGCCAACGTCCTGACTTTC. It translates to CASSGAGDLSGANVLTF. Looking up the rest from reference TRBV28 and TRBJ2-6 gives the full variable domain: DVKVTQSSRYLVKRTGEKVFLECVQDMDHENMFWYRQDPGLGLRLIYFSYDVKMKEKGDIPEGYSVSREKKERFSLILESASTNQTSMYLCASSGAGDLSGANVLTFGAGSRLTVL.

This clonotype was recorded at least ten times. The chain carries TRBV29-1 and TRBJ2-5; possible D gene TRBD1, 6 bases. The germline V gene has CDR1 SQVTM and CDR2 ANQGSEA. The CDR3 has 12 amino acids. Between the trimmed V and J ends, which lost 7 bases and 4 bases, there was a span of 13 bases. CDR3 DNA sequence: TGCAGCGGTTACAGGGTCGCAGAGACCCAGTACTTC. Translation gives CSGYRVAETQYF.

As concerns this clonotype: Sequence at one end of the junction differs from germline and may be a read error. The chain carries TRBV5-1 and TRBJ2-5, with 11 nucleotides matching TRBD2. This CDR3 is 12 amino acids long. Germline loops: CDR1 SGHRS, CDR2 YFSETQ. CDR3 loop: CASSTTSGEQHF. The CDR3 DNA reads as TGCGCCAGCAGCACGACTAGCGGGGAGCAGCACTTC.

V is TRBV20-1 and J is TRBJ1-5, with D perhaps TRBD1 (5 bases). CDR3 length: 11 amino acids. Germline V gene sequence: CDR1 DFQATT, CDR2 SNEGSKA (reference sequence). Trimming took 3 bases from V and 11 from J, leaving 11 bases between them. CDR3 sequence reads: CSASPGGTQHF. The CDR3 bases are TGCAGTGCTAGCCCGGGGGGGACCCAGCATTTT.

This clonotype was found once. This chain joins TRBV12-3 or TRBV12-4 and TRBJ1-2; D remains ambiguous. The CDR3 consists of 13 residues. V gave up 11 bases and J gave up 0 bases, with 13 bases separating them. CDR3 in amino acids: CAAVVDSNYGYTF. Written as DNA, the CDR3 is TGTGCCGCCGTGGTTGATTCTAACTATGGCTACACCTTC.

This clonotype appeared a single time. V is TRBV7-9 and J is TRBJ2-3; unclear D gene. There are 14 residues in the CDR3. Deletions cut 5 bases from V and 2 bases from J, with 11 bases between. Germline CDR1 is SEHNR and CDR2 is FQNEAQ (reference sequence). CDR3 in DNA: TGTGCCAGCAGCCCCGGGTTTGACACAGATACGCAGTATTTT. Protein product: CASSPGFDTDTQYF.

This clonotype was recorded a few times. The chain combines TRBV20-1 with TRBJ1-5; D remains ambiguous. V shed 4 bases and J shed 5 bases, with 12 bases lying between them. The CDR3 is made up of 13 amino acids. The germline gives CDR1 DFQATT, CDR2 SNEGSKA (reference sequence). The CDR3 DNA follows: TGCAGTGCTACACCGGGTTATGATCAGCCCCAGCATTTT. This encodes CSATPGYDQPQHF.

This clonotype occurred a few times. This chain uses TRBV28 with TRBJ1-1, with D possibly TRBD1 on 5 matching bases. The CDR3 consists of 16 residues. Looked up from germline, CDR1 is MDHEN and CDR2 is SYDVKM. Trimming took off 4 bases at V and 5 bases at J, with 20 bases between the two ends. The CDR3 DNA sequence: TGTGCCAGCAGTTGGACCTCAAGGGGCATGGGGACTGAAGCTTTCTTT. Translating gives CASSWTSRGMGTEAFF.

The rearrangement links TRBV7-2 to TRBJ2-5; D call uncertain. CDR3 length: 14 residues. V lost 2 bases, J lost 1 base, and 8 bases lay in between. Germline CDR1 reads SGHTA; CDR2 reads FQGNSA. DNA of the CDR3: TGTGCCAGCAGCTTAAGTAGTACCCAAGAGACCCAGTACTTC. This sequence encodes CASSLSSTQETQYF.

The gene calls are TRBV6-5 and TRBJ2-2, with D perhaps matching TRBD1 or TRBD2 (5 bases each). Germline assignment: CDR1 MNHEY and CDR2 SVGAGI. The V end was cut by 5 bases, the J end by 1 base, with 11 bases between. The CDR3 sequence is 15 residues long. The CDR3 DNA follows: TGTGCCAGCAGTGATCTTGGGGGGAACACCGGGGAGCTGTTTTTT. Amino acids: CASSDLGGNTGELFF.

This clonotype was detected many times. The CDR3 loop reads CASSQPGLADYEQYF. CDR3 DNA: TGCGCCAGCAGCCAACCGGGACTAGCGGACTACGAGCAGTACTTC. The chain links TRBV4-1 to TRBJ2-5; 11 bases line up with TRBD2. Matching the DNA end better, TRBJ2-7 makes the J call doubtful. The CDR3 length is 15 residues. Germline CDR1 and CDR2: MGHRA and YSYEKL.